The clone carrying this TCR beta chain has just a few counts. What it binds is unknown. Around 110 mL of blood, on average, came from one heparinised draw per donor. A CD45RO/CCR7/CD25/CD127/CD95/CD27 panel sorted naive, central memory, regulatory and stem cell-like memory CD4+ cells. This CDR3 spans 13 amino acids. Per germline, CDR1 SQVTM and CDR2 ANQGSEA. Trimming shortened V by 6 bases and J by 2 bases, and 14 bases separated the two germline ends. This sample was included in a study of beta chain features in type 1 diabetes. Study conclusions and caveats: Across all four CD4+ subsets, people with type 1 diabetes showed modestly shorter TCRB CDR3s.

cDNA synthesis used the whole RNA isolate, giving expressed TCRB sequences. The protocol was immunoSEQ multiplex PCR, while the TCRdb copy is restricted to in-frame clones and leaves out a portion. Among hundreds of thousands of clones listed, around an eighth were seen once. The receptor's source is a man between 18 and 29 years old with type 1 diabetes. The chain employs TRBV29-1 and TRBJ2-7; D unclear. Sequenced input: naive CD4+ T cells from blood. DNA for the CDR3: TGCAGCGTAGTAGACACCTACCCCTACGAGCAGTACTTC. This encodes CSVVDTYPYEQYF.